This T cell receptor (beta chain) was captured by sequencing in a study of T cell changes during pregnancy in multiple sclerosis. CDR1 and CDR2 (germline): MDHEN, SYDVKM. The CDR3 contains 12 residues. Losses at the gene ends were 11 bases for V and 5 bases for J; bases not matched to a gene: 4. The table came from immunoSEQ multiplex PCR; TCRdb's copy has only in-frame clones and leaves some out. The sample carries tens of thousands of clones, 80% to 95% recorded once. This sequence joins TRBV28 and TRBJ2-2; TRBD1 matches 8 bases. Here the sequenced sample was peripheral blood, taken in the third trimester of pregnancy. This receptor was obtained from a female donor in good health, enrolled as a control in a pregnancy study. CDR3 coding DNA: TGTGCCGGTAACAGGGGGACCGGGGAGCTGTTTTTT. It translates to CAGNRGTGELFF.